This is a list of T cell receptor beta chains from one sample in a study of a mutant IDH1 vaccine in newly diagnosed glioma. Assay used: immunoSEQ multiplex PCR; TCRdb lists only in-frame clones, some missing. Of 30,000 to 40,000 clones detected, approximately 50% appear once; the ten largest clones hold 9.5% to 11%. Their target antigens are unknown. The sequences come from PBMCs, collected from a glioma patient whose treatment included an IDH1 peptide vaccine. The receptors were sampled from a young woman with glioma. Both conserved end residues are part of each CDR3. The order of the fields is clone size, J gene, V gene, D gene, CDR3 protein, CDR3 DNA. A D gene is named only where the DNA matches it firmly. Clone size appears in some rows only: once, few, many, or a class for an expanded clone.

-,TRBJ1-1,TRBV19,TRBD1,CASSWDRGKAAFF,TGTGCCAGTAGTTGGGACAGGGGAAAGGCAGCTTTCTTT
-,TRBJ1-2,TRBV2,-,CASSEAPGFSYGYTF,TGTGCCAGCAGTGAAGCGCCCGGATTCAGCTATGGCTACACCTTC
medium-sized,TRBJ2-7,TRBV14,-,CASSQSNHEQYF,TGTGCCAGCAGCCAAAGTAACCACGAGCAGTACTTC
few,TRBJ1-5,TRBV7-2,TRBD1,CASSSQGAWQPQHF,TGTGCCAGCAGCTCTCAGGGGGCTTGGCAGCCCCAGCATTTT
-,TRBJ2-7,TRBV30,TRBD2,CAWSTPRLAGTYYEQYF,TGTGCCTGGAGCACCCCCAGACTAGCGGGGACTTACTACGAGCAGTACTTC
-,TRBJ1-6,TRBV18,-,CASSPARSSNSPLHF,TGTGCCAGCTCACCGGCCAGATCCTCCAATTCACCCCTCCACTTT
-,TRBJ2-2,TRBV10-3,-,CAISDGGVGTGELFF,TGTGCCATCAGTGACGGGGGCGTGGGCACCGGGGAGCTGTTTTTT
-,TRBJ1-5,TRBV5-1,TRBD1,CASSKDRSNQPQHF,TGCGCCAGCAGCAAGGACAGGAGCAATCAGCCCCAGCATTTT
-,TRBJ2-3,TRBV6-1,-,CASSEDESADTQYF,TGTGCCAGCAGTGAAGATGAGTCGGCAGATACGCAGTATTTT
-,TRBJ2-7,TRBV27,-,CASSFDHRVLIYEQYF,TGTGCCAGCAGTTTCGATCACAGGGTTTTGATCTACGAGCAGTACTTC
-,TRBJ2-5,TRBV21-1,-,CASSDRKGDQETQYF,TGTGCCAGCAGTGACCGGAAAGGGGACCAAGAGACCCAGTACTTC
-,TRBJ1-4,TRBV19,-,CASRSTVVRTNEKLFF,TGTGCCAGTAGGAGCACGGTGGTACGGACTAATGAAAAACTGTTTTTT
few,TRBJ1-6,TRBV28,TRBD1,CASSWDRYNSPLHF,TGTGCCAGCAGTTGGGACAGGTATAATTCACCCCTCCACTTT
few,TRBJ1-2,TRBV4-1,-,CASSQEGRDGSYGYTF,TGCGCCAGCAGCCAAGAGGGAAGGGACGGTAGCTATGGCTACACCTTC
-,TRBJ1-1,TRBV2,-,CASSDFGGNTEAFF,TGTGCCAGCAGTGATTTTGGAGGGAACACTGAAGCTTTCTTT
few,TRBJ1-5,TRBV2,-,CASSEAGAEQPQHF,TGTGCCAGCAGTGAAGCGGGGGCAGAACAGCCCCAGCATTTT
-,TRBJ2-7,TRBV7-2,-,CASSLVGRDYEQYF,TGTGCCAGCAGCTTAGTGGGCAGGGATTACGAGCAGTACTTC
-,TRBJ1-5,TRBV7-2,-,CASSSDTNQPQHF,TGTGCCAGCAGCTCGGACACGAATCAGCCCCAGCATTTT
few,TRBJ2-1,TRBV7-9,-,CASSLSNRVEQFF,TGTGCCAGCAGCTTATCTAACAGGGTTGAGCAGTTCTTC
-,TRBJ1-3,TRBV5-8,-,CASSIGSAPGRGNTIYF,TGTGCCAGCAGCATTGGATCGGCCCCGGGGCGCGGAAACACCATATATTTT
-,TRBJ2-7,TRBV5-5,-,CASSLGGLGDISYEQYF,TGTGCCAGCAGCTTGGGAGGATTGGGGGACATCTCCTACGAGCAGTACTTC
few,TRBJ2-2,TRBV5-3,TRBD2,CARSIGLAGPSTGELFF,TGTGCCAGAAGCATCGGACTAGCGGGCCCATCAACCGGGGAGCTGTTTTTT
-,TRBJ2-3,TRBV7-3,-,CASRLTSGGTDTQYF,TGTGCCAGCAGGCTAACTAGTGGTGGGACAGATACGCAGTATTTT
few,TRBJ2-1,TRBV7-2,-,CASSLAVNEQFF,TGTGCCAGCAGCTTAGCGGTCAATGAGCAGTTCTTC
-,TRBJ2-7,TRBV5-4,-,CASSSPWSYEQYF,TGTGCCAGCAGCTCCCCCTGGAGCTACGAGCAGTACTTC
once,TRBJ2-7,TRBV7-2,TRBD1,CASSKWTGGSYEQYF,TGTGCCAGCAGTAAATGGACAGGGGGCTCCTACGAGCAGTACTTC
-,TRBJ1-1,TRBV30,-,CAWTHFGQLLGEAFF,TGTGCCTGGACGCATTTTGGGCAACTCCTAGGTGAAGCTTTCTTT
-,TRBJ2-3,TRBV7-3,-,CASSLTSSIGDTQYF,TGTGCCAGCAGCTTAACGTCCTCGATAGGAGATACGCAGTATTTT
-,TRBJ2-5,TRBV14,TRBD1,CASSPGGETQYF,TGTGCCAGCAGCCCAGGGGGAGAGACCCAGTACTTC
few,TRBJ2-1,TRBV27,-,CASSLGGDNEQFF,TGTGCCAGCAGTTTAGGGGGTGACAATGAGCAGTTCTTC
-,TRBJ2-2,TRBV4-1,TRBD1,CASSQVQGVGTGELFF,TGCGCCAGCAGCCAAGTTCAGGGGGTCGGCACCGGGGAGCTGTTTTTT